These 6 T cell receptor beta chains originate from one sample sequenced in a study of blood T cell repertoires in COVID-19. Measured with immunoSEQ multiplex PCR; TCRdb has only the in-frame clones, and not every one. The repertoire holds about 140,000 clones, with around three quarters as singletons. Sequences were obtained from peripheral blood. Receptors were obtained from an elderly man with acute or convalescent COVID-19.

CDR3 protein: CASSSTGLNQPQHF. CDR3 coding DNA: TGTGCCAGCAGTTCGACGGGGTTGAATCAGCCCCAGCATTTT. The rearrangement joins TRBV6-2 or TRBV6-3 to TRBJ1-5; no firm D call. CDR1 MNHEY and CDR2 SVGEGT come from the germline V gene. This CDR3 contains 14 residues. V shed 4 bases and J shed 4 bases, with 11 bases lying between them.

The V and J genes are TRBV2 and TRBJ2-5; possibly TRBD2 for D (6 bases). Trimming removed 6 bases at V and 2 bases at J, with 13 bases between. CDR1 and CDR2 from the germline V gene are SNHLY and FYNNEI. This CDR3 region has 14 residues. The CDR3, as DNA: TGTGCCAGCAGGCGAGAGGAGGGGCAAGAGACCCAGTACTTC. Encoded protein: CASRREEGQETQYF.

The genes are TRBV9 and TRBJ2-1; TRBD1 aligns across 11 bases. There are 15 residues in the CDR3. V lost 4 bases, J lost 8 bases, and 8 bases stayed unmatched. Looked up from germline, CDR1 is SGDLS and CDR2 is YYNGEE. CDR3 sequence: CASSLSGTGGYEQFF. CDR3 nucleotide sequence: TGTGCCAGCAGCTTGTCCGGGACAGGGGGTTATGAGCAGTTCTTC.

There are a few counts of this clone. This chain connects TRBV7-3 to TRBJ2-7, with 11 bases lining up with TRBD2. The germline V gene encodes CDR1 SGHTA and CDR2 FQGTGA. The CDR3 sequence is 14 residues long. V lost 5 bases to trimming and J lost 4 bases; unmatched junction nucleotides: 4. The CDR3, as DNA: TGTGCCAGCAGCACTAGCGGGGGTTTATACGAGCAGTACTTC. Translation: CASSTSGGLYEQYF.

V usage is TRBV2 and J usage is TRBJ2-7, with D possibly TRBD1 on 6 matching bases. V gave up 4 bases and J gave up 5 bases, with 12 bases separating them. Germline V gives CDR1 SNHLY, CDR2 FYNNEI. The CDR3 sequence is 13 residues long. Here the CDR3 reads CASSAESGDEQYF. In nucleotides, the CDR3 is TGTGCCAGCAGTGCGGAGTCAGGGGACGAGCAGTACTTC.

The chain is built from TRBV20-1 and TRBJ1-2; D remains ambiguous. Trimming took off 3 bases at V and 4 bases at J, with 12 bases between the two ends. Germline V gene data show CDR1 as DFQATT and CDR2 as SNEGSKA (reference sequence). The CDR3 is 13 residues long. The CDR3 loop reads CSASSGFGYGYTF. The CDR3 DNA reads TGCAGTGCTAGTTCGGGGTTCGGCTATGGCTACACCTTC.